This T cell receptor (beta chain) stems from a study of T-cell reconstitution after alpha-beta-depleted transplantation in children. This clonotype has more than one count but fewer than ten. Its antigen is still unknown. Notes on the study in general: Where some patients showed high TCRbeta diversity at day 60, it came from recipient T cells and thymic progenitors that had survived. Diversity and T-cell counts at one year after transplant derived mostly from new T cells. Two months or so post-transplant, alpha-beta T cells reportedly derived from several hundred expanded graft clones.

Per the germline V gene, CDR1 is LNHDA and CDR2 is SQIVND (reference sequence). The CDR3 is 14 amino acids. The ends were cut back, 7 bases at V and 5 bases at J, with 14 bases in the middle. This sample's TCRbeta library carried unique molecular identifier barcodes. TCRdb re-called the PCR reads with MiXCR, one entry per CDR3 protein. The data show 500,000 or so distinct CDR3 sequences, with roughly 10% seen just once and around 15% held by the top ten. The source of this sequence is a female patient between 2 and 10 years old who had a stem cell transplant for aplastic anemia, so the T cells may come from the graft donor. This chain joins TRBV19 and TRBJ1-4, with no clear D. The input for sequencing was PBMCs, mostly from graft donor cells, taken 180 days after TCRalphabeta/CD19-depleted stem cell transplant. The CDR3 sequence is CASTTRRKNEKLFF. Here the CDR3 DNA reads TGTGCCAGTACCACCCGCCGGAAGAATGAAAAACTGTTTTTT.